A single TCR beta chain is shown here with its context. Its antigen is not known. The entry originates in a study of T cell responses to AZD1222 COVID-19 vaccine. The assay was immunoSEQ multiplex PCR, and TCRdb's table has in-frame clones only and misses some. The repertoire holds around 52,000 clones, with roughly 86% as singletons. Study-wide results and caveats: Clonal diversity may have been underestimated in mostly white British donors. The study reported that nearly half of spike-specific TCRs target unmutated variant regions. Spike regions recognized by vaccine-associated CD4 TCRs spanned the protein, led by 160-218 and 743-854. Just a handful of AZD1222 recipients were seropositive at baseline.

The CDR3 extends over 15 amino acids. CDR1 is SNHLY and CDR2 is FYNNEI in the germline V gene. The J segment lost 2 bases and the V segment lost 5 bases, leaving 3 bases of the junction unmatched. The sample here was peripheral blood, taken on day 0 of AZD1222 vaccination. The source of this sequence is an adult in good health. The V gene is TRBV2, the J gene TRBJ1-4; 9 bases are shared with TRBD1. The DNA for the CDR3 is TGTGCCAGCAGTAACAGGGGGCAGACTAATGAAAAACTGTTTTTT. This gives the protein CASSNRGQTNEKLFF.